The T cell receptor (beta chain) under discussion was sequenced for a study of blood T cell repertoires in COVID-19. Method: immunoSEQ multiplex PCR; TCRdb's copy keeps in-frame clones and lacks some. Among about 110,000 clones listed, roughly four fifths were seen once. Trimming cost V 0 bases and J 3 bases, with 17 bases left between them. Germline CDR1 is LGHNA and CDR2 is YNFKEQ. CDR3 length: 17 amino acids. Material: peripheral blood. This clonotype was sampled from a woman aged 65 to 85 with acute or convalescent COVID-19. The chain combines TRBV4-2 with TRBJ1-2; perhaps TRBD1 as D (6 bases). The CDR3 DNA reads as TGTGCCAGCAGCCAAGACCAACCGACAGGATCTTACTATGGCTACACCTTC. Its translation is CASSQDQPTGSYYGYTF.